This is a list of T cell receptor beta chains from one sample in a study of molecular identifiers for immune sequencing clone quantification. TCRdb re-called the PCR reads through MiXCR, storing one row per CDR3 protein. The repertoire holds 300,000 to 400,000 distinct CDR3 sequences, with roughly a fifth as singletons. Source material: naive CD8+ T cells from blood, with Jurkat cell RNA spiked in. All receptors come from a human donor in good health. Some libraries in this study had Jurkat cell RNA spiked in. Each CDR3 is given with its conserved first and last residue. D genes are given only for firm matches. A row's size may be missing; if present it is once, few, many or a size class.

cdr3_nt cdr3_aa clone_size d_call j_call v_call
TGCGCCAGCAGCCAGATTCCTAGCGGGAGTGGAGCCTACAATGAGCAGTTCTTC CASSQIPSGSGAYNEQFF few TRBD2 TRBJ2-1 TRBV4-1
TGTGCCAGCCTTTTTGGAGGGAGCAATCAGCCCCAGCATTTT CASLFGGSNQPQHF many NA TRBJ1-5 TRBV28
TGTGCCAGCAGTTTAAGCGATACGGGGACTGCGCAGTATTTT CASSLSDTGTAQYF few NA TRBJ2-3 TRBV12-3/TRBV12-4
TGTGCCGTCGGGGTGGGCACTGAAGCTTTCTTT CAVGVGTEAFF NA NA TRBJ1-1 TRBV7-2
TGTGCCAGCAGTTACATGGCTAGCGGGAACAATGAGCAGTTCTTC CASSYMASGNNEQFF NA TRBD2 TRBJ2-1 TRBV6-2/TRBV6-3
TGTGCCAGCAGCGTTAGCGAGTTTCCAGATACGCAGTATTTT CASSVSEFPDTQYF many NA TRBJ2-3 TRBV9
TGTGTCAGTAGTATAGGGCTCTCCGAGCTGTTTTTT CVSSIGLSELFF NA NA TRBJ2-2 TRBV19
TGTGCCAGCAGTTTAGCAGCGGGGGGGCGGAGGGAGCAGTTCTTC CASSLAAGGRREQFF NA TRBD2 TRBJ2-1 TRBV12-3/TRBV12-4
TGTGCCACCAGTGATTCCGGTACTCGACACAATGAGCAGTTCTTC CATSDSGTRHNEQFF few NA TRBJ2-1 TRBV24-1
TGTGCCAGCAGTTACTCGTCCAGCTCCTACAATGAGCAGTTCTTC CASSYSSSSYNEQFF many NA TRBJ2-1 TRBV6-5
TGTGCCAGCAGTACACAGGGGAATAGCAATCAGCCCCAGCATTTT CASSTQGNSNQPQHF few TRBD1 TRBJ1-5 TRBV27
TGTGCCAGCAGCATACCAGGGGGCACCTACGAGCAGTACTTC CASSIPGGTYEQYF many TRBD1 TRBJ2-7 TRBV5-4
TGTGCCAGCAGCTACGCCACGAGGTACGAGCAGTACTTC CASSYATRYEQYF many NA TRBJ2-7 TRBV7-9
TGTGCCACCAGTGATACCGGGGGGGAAGATACGCAGTATTTT CATSDTGGEDTQYF few TRBD2 TRBJ2-3 TRBV24-1
TGTGCCAGCAGTTTTGTGGGTCAGCCCCAGCATTTT CASSFVGQPQHF many NA TRBJ1-5 TRBV12-3/TRBV12-4
TGTGCCAGTAGTATTCAGGGGCTGAGCACTGAAGCTTTCTTT CASSIQGLSTEAFF few NA TRBJ1-1 TRBV19
TGTGCCAGCCGAGGAATCGCCTATGAGCAGTTCTTC CASRGIAYEQFF many NA TRBJ2-1 TRBV28
TGTGCCAGCATCTACAGCGGGGACCTTTCTGGGGAGCAGTACTTC CASIYSGDLSGEQYF many TRBD2 TRBJ2-7 TRBV6-1
TGTGCCAGCAGTTTAGGAGATGAGCAGTTCTTC CASSLGDEQFF NA NA TRBJ2-1 TRBV12-3/TRBV12-4
TGTGCCAGCAGCGAAGGAAGAGGGCAGGGGGCTAATGAAAAACTGTTTTTT CASSEGRGQGANEKLFF many TRBD1 TRBJ1-4 TRBV5-4
TGTGCCAGCAGCACCGACAGGGGGCAAGAGACCCAGTACTTC CASSTDRGQETQYF many TRBD1 TRBJ2-5 TRBV7-9
TGTGCCAGCAGCCCAGGGACTAGCGAGCTCACCGGGGAGCTGTTTTTT CASSPGTSELTGELFF many TRBD2 TRBJ2-2 TRBV7-2
TGTGCCAGCAGCTCCCGGACAGGACCTGCAACTAATGAAAAACTGTTTTTT CASSSRTGPATNEKLFF few TRBD1 TRBJ1-4 TRBV13
TGCAGCGTTGAGGGGGGACACCTCACAGATACGCAGTATTTT CSVEGGHLTDTQYF many NA TRBJ2-3 TRBV29-1
TGTGCCAGCAGCTTGGTAGGGCCCATCCATTATGGCTACACCTTC CASSLVGPIHYGYTF many NA TRBJ1-2 TRBV5-6
TGTGCCACCAGTGCCCCTCCCCAAACTAGCGGGAGAAATGAGCAGTTCTTC CATSAPPQTSGRNEQFF few TRBD2 TRBJ2-1 TRBV24-1
TGCAGCGTTGAAAGCGGGCAGGGGTCCCACGAGCAGTACTTC CSVESGQGSHEQYF NA NA TRBJ2-7 TRBV29-1
TGTGCCAGCAGTCCAACCTGGAGCAATCAGCCCCAGCATTTT CASSPTWSNQPQHF many NA TRBJ1-5 TRBV12-3/TRBV12-4
TGTGCCAGCAGCTTGGCACTAGCGGGAGGGGTCGAGTTCTTC CASSLALAGGVEFF many TRBD2 TRBJ2-1 TRBV5-6
TGCGCCAGCAGCCAAGCCCCGAGCTCTGGAAACACCATATATTTT CASSQAPSSGNTIYF few NA TRBJ1-3 TRBV4-3
TGTGCCAGCTGGAGAGACGACACTGAAGCTTTCTTT CASWRDDTEAFF NA NA TRBJ1-1 TRBV5-3
TGTGCCAGCAGCCACTCACGAGTAATTAACTATGGCTACACCTTC CASSHSRVINYGYTF many NA TRBJ1-2 TRBV5-8
TGCGCCAGCAGCTATTGGGAACAGGGTGGGACTGAAGCTTTCTTT CASSYWEQGGTEAFF many NA TRBJ1-1 TRBV5-1
TGTGCCGTAGACTGGGGGCCCAGGGGGAGTGAGCAGTTCTTC CAVDWGPRGSEQFF few TRBD1 TRBJ2-1 TRBV6-2/TRBV6-3
TGTGCCAGCAGTTCCCGGGACATCTATACCTACGAGCAGTACTTC CASSSRDIYTYEQYF NA NA TRBJ2-7 TRBV28
TGTGCCAGCAGTGAGAGCCGGCAGGGCTCTGGGGCCAACGTCCTGACTTTC CASSESRQGSGANVLTF many NA TRBJ2-6 TRBV6-1
TGTGCCAGCAGCTTTCAGGGGAGCAATCAGCCCCAGCATTTT CASSFQGSNQPQHF many NA TRBJ1-5 TRBV7-9
TGTGCCAGCAGCTTAGCAGGGGTGGTGGGTTCCACTGAAGCTTTCTTT CASSLAGVVGSTEAFF many NA TRBJ1-1 TRBV7-2
TGTGCCAGTAGCAAAGGACAGTTCCAAGAGACCCAGTACTTC CASSKGQFQETQYF many NA TRBJ2-5 TRBV19
TGTGCTAGTGGTTTGGGGTCCAACTATGGCTACACCTTC CASGLGSNYGYTF many NA TRBJ1-2 TRBV12-5
TGTGCCACCAGCAGATCCACTTATAGCAATCAGCCCCAGCATTTT CATSRSTYSNQPQHF few NA TRBJ1-5 TRBV15
TGTGCCAGCAGTGCGCGGACGGGCACCTACAATGAGCAGTTCTTC CASSARTGTYNEQFF many NA TRBJ2-1 TRBV28